This TCR beta chain emerged from a study of cytomegalovirus exposure and HLA in healthy donors. For this clone: Its target is not known.

At collection, donors were nominally healthy, but unrecorded immune exposures were probable. Study conclusions and caveats: Analysis was carried out at a later point, and it linked a missense DCLRE1C variant to TCR beta V- and J-gene trimming. A previous analysis found most TCR beta V segments productive roughly 87% or roughly 30% of the time. Per published reports, the classifier diagnosed cytomegalovirus status with high specificity and sensitivity.

The CDR3 is 12 residues long. Trimming removed 4 bases from V and 4 bases from J, with 9 bases in between. Germline CDR1 SGHNT, CDR2 YYREEE (reference sequence). This PCR relied on a set of 60 Vbeta primers and 13 Jbeta primers. Produced via immunoSEQ multiplex PCR; TCRdb's table is partial and in-frame only. Of around 170,000 clones detected, about 80% appear once; the ten largest clones hold approximately 2.5%. Sequenced material: PBMCs. This clonotype originated in a man aged 60-69 years in good health and CMV-seronegative. This rearrangement joins TRBV5-4 to TRBJ2-7; D is unresolved. The DNA of the CDR3 is TGTGCCAGCAGCCGCGAAACGTACGAGCAGTACTTC. It translates to CASSRETYEQYF.